This entry lists 18 T cell receptor beta chains sequenced from one sample in a study of blood T cells in healthy people across ages. A second PCR, run for roughly 7 to 12 cycles, used a sample-barcoded 5' primer plus a J-beta primer mix. A single record per CDR3 protein comes from TCRdb applying MiXCR to the 5' RACE reads. The sample carries fewer than 750,000 distinct CDR3 sequences, 45% to 60% recorded once. Sequenced material: blood. All receptors derive from an elderly woman in good health.

This clonotype was recorded only once. This could be a read error, since a much larger clone is one nucleotide away. This chain connects TRBV5-1 to TRBJ2-1; 11 nucleotides agree with TRBD2. This CDR3 spans 15 amino acids. Germline CDR1 reads SGHRS; CDR2 reads YFSETQ. CDR3 amino acids: CASSLIGTSGNVQFF. The CDR3 DNA reads TGCGCCAGCAGCCTAATCGGGACTAGCGGAAATGTGCAGTTCTTC.

The rearrangement joins TRBV20-1 to TRBJ2-4; possible D gene TRBD1, 6 bases. Between the trimmed V and J ends, which lost 3 bases and 7 bases, there was a span of 19 bases. This CDR3 region has 15 residues. In germline, CDR1 is DFQATT, CDR2 SNEGSKA (reference sequence). DNA of the CDR3: TGCAGTGCTAGGGATCTACAGGGTAGGGGGAACATTCAGTACTTC. Amino acids: CSARDLQGRGNIQYF.

This clonotype occurred a few times. CDR3 nucleotides: TGTGCCACCCGCCACCGGACAGGTGGAGATACGCAGTATTTT. Translation: CATRHRTGGDTQYF. The V and J genes are TRBV24-1 and TRBJ2-3, with 7 bases aligning to TRBD1. The length of the CDR3 is 14 residues. V dropped 9 bases and J dropped 5; count of bases not matched to a gene: 10. In germline, CDR1 is KGHDR, CDR2 SFDVKD.

This clonotype has a single count. This sequence joins TRBV11-2 and TRBJ2-5, with D possibly matching TRBD2 (5 bases). The V and J ends lost 3 bases and 3 bases respectively, with 14 bases between them. In germline, CDR1 is SGHAT, CDR2 FQNNGV. The CDR3 covers 15 residues. The CDR3, as DNA: TGTGCCAGCAGCTTGAGGGCTGCGACGGAAGAGACCCAGTACTTC. Its protein product is CASSLRAATEETQYF.

This chain links TRBV25-1 with TRBJ2-1, with D uncertain. The germline V and J ends were trimmed by 0 bases and 7 bases, with 10 bases remaining between them. This CDR3 is built from 14 residues. Germline loops: CDR1 MGHDK, CDR2 SYGVNS. CDR3 in DNA: TGTGCCAGCAGTGAATATTCACAGTGGAATGAGCAGTTCTTC. Translating it yields CASSEYSQWNEQFF. Complete variable domain (other parts from reference TRBV25-1 and TRBJ2-1): EADIYQTPRYLVIGTGKKITLECSQTMGHDKMYWYQQDPGMELHLIHYSYGVNSTEKGDLSSESTVSRIRTEHFPLTLESARPSHTSQYLCASSEYSQWNEQFFGPGTRLTVL.

About this clonotype: This could be a read error, since a much larger clone is one nucleotide away. The chain recombines TRBV28 with TRBJ2-1; the match to TRBD2 covers 10 bases. Germline CDR1 and CDR2: MDHEN and SYDVKM. The junction had 13 bases not matched to a gene; V was cut back by 4 bases and J by 13 bases. This CDR3 spans 15 amino acids. The CDR3 region is CASSYLAGERETQFF. The CDR3 DNA follows: TGTGCCAGCAGTTACCTAGCGGGGGAGCGAGAGACCCAGTTCTTC.

As for this clonotype: A much more abundant neighbour one base away suggests this may be a read error. The V call is TRBV5-1, the J call TRBJ2-7; 8 bases match TRBD2. V trimming: 4 bases; J trimming: 7 bases; junction bases outside the gene matches: 16. CDR1 and CDR2 from the germline V gene are SGHRS and YFSETQ. This CDR3 contains 16 residues. For the CDR3, the DNA is TGCGCCAGCAGCGGTAGCGGGGTGGGCTCCTACAATGAGCAGTACTTC. Translating gives CASSGSGVGSYNEQYF.

Concerning this clonotype itself: A much larger clone lies one base from this, so it may be a read error. CDR3 sequence (DNA): TGCAGTGCTAGAGAGGCGGGGTGTGCAACTAATGAAAAACTGTTTTTT. Its translation is CSAREAGCATNEKLFF. The V call is TRBV20-1, the J call TRBJ1-4; D ambiguous. Trimming left V 0 bases short and J 0 bases short, with 11 bases between. The CDR3 has 16 residues. Germline V gives CDR1 DFQATT, CDR2 SNEGSKA (reference sequence).

This clonotype was counted only a few times. Since a much larger clone is just one base distant, this may be a read error. The chain carries TRBV20-1 and TRBJ1-2, with D hard to call. Trimming removed 2 bases from V and 6 bases from J, with 13 bases in between. The CDR3 extends over 13 amino acids. CDR1 is DFQATT and CDR2 is SNEGSKA in the germline V gene (reference sequence). CDR3 DNA sequence: TGCAGTGCTAGAAGATCGGGGTTTGATGGCTACACCTTC. Translated, it gives CSARRSGFDGYTF.

The J gene is TRBJ2-6, the V gene TRBV4-1, with no clear D. From germline, CDR1 is MGHRA and CDR2 YSYEKL. V was shortened by 1 base and J by 1 base, with 8 bases between the two germline ends. This CDR3 is built from 16 residues. The CDR3 DNA is TGCGCCAGCAGCCAAGTCTTGGGGTCTGGGGCCAACGTCCTGACTTTC. Translation gives CASSQVLGSGANVLTF.

The table lists this clonotype with a count of one. The chain has TRBV6-6 and TRBJ1-2, with 7 bases lining up with TRBD1. CDR3 length: 14 amino acids. In germline, CDR1 is MNHNY, CDR2 SVGAGI (reference sequence). Trimming removed 10 bases from V and 1 base from J; junction bases left unmatched: 9. The CDR3 sequence: CATSPTGLNYGYTF. The CDR3 DNA follows: TGTGCCACCTCGCCGACAGGGCTTAACTATGGCTACACCTTC.

V and J are TRBV10-3 and TRBJ2-7; 13 bases match TRBD2. The junction had 6 bases not matched to a gene; V was cut back by 6 bases and J by 4 bases. This CDR3 is 15 amino acids long. Germline CDR1 and CDR2: ENHRY and SYGVKD. The CDR3 DNA sequence: TGTGCCATCAGCGGGACTAGCGGGGTAGGTTACGAGCAGTACTTC. Protein product: CAISGTSGVGYEQYF.

The J gene is TRBJ1-6, the V gene TRBV9; D is undetermined. V was clipped by 0 bases and J by 10 bases, with 14 bases between them. The length of the CDR3 is 15 residues. Germline-derived CDR1 and CDR2 are SGDLS and YYNGEE. The CDR3 loop is CASSVGHPGKSPLHF. CDR3 DNA sequence: TGTGCCAGCAGCGTAGGGCACCCGGGTAAATCACCCCTCCACTTT.

The chain has TRBV5-5 and TRBJ2-3, with D possibly matching TRBD2 (6 bases). Germline V lookup: CDR1 SGHKS, CDR2 YYEKEE (reference sequence). V lost 3 bases and J 1 base, leaving 12 bases between the germline ends. This CDR3 comprises 15 residues. The CDR3 DNA reads TGTGCCAGCAGCTCGGAGGGGTTGGGCACAGATACGCAGTATTTT. This sequence encodes CASSSEGLGTDTQYF.

With regard to this clonotype: With a much larger clone just one base away, this may be a read error. The V call is TRBV20-1, the J call TRBJ2-3; 9 bases are a match to TRBD2. Germline V gives CDR1 DFQATT, CDR2 SNEGSKA (reference sequence). V lost 7 bases to trimming and J lost 1 base; unmatched junction nucleotides: 9. The CDR3 has 15 residues. CDR3 in amino acids: CSVPASGVRTDTQYF. The DNA for the CDR3 is TGCAGTGTCCCCGCTAGCGGGGTTCGCACAGATACGCAGTATTTT.

This clonotype was counted ten times or more. J is TRBJ2-3 and V is TRBV5-6, with 11 bases aligning to TRBD1. Germline V lookup: CDR1 SGHDT, CDR2 YYEEEE. The CDR3 is 16 amino acids. Germline trimming cut 3 bases from V and 4 bases from J; bases unmatched to any gene: 7. The chain's CDR3 is CASSSRGQGASDTQYF. CDR3 nucleotides: TGTGCCAGCAGCTCGCGTGGACAGGGGGCATCAGATACGCAGTATTTT.

This clonotype was seen just once. The chain links TRBV20-1 to TRBJ2-1, with 7 bases that match TRBD2. The CDR3 loop spans 14 amino acids. With V trimmed by 5 bases and J by 7 bases, 11 bases remained unmatched. Per germline, CDR1 DFQATT and CDR2 SNEGSKA (reference sequence). In nucleotides, the CDR3 is TGCAGTGCTCACGGACTAGTTCTATCGAATGAGCAGTTCTTC. This codes for CSAHGLVLSNEQFF.

This clonotype was seen a single time. This sequence joins TRBV5-1 and TRBJ1-2, with TRBD1 matching over 7 bases. This CDR3 contains 12 residues. The V gene end was trimmed by 9 bases and the J gene end by 1 base; junction bases not matched to a gene: 3. In germline, CDR1 is SGHRS, CDR2 YFSETQ. The CDR3 protein is CAIRDSNYGYTF. CDR3 bases: TGCGCCATCCGGGACAGTAACTATGGCTACACCTTC.